These 18 T cell receptor beta chains came from one sample sequenced in a study of type 1 regulatory T cells. TCRdb re-called the reads through MiXCR, storing one row per CDR3 protein. This table has some 90,000 distinct CDR3 sequences, roughly 31% appearing once. The sequenced sample consisted of CD4+ T cells, either the whole sample or a sorted fraction (not recorded which). The receptors derive from a human donor in good health.

This clonotype has just a few counts. The CDR3 DNA is TGCAGCGTTGGTCGGACCCTGGCCGGGGAGCTGTTTTTT. Its translation is CSVGRTLAGELFF. The chain joins TRBV29-1 to TRBJ2-2, with unresolved D. V shed 4 bases and J shed 6 bases, with 12 bases lying between them. The CDR3 sequence is 13 residues long. Germline V gene lookup returns CDR1 SQVTM and CDR2 ANQGSEA.

The chain carries TRBV10-3 and TRBJ2-5; D is tentatively TRBD1 or TRBD2 (5 bases each). Trimming left V 2 bases short and J 3 bases short, with 10 bases between. This CDR3 has 14 amino acids. CDR1 and CDR2 (germline): ENHRY, SYGVKD. The CDR3 region has the DNA TGTGCCATCAGTGAGGAGGGGACCAAAGAGACCCAGTACTTC. Translation gives CAISEEGTKETQYF.

The V gene is TRBV2, the J gene TRBJ1-1; D gene unclear. The germline V gene has CDR1 SNHLY and CDR2 FYNNEI. Trimming cost V 8 bases and J 0 bases, with 13 bases left between them. CDR3 length equals 14 residues. As DNA, the CDR3 is TGTGCCAGCCTCAAGGGAAATTTGAACACTGAAGCTTTCTTT. This sequence encodes CASLKGNLNTEAFF.

The chain employs TRBV6-5 and TRBJ2-3, with 9 bases aligning to TRBD2. Germline-derived CDR1 and CDR2 are MNHEY and SVGAGI. The CDR3 is made up of 13 amino acids. Trimming removed 0 bases from V and 10 bases from J; junction bases left unmatched: 2. In DNA, the CDR3 is TGTGCCAGCAGTTACTCGCGGGAGGGTGCGCAGTATTTT. Its protein product is CASSYSREGAQYF.

The count of this clonotype is one. V is TRBV5-1 and J is TRBJ2-3, with D maybe TRBD1 (6 bases). From germline, CDR1 is SGHRS and CDR2 YFSETQ. The CDR3 length is 17 residues. V was pared by 0 bases and J by 2 bases, with 16 bases between. This chain's CDR3 is CASSLVVPGVNTDTQYF. Here the CDR3 DNA reads TGCGCCAGCAGCTTGGTCGTCCCAGGGGTTAACACAGATACGCAGTATTTT.

This clonotype appeared a single time. This chain uses TRBV25-1 with TRBJ2-5, with 12 bases fitting TRBD2. The CDR3 totals 16 residues. Germline CDR1 and CDR2: MGHDK and SYGVNS. The trim removed 5 bases at V and 4 bases at J, leaving 8 bases unmatched. The CDR3 sequence is CASSKTSGRGGETQYF. The CDR3 DNA is TGTGCCAGCAGTAAGACTAGCGGGAGAGGGGGAGAGACCCAGTACTTC.

The chain has TRBV4-1 and TRBJ2-1; no definite D call. Germline values: CDR1 MGHRA, CDR2 YSYEKL. The CDR3 covers 15 residues. V shed 0 bases and J shed 0 bases, with 6 bases lying between them. The CDR3 nucleotides read TGCGCCAGCAGCCAAGAGGCGAGCTCCTACAATGAGCAGTTCTTC. Its protein is CASSQEASSYNEQFF.

The J gene is TRBJ1-5, the V gene TRBV20-1; 11 nucleotides align to TRBD1. Germline-derived CDR1 and CDR2 are DFQATT and SNEGSKA (reference sequence). Trimming at V came to 4 bases and at J to 12 bases, leaving 5 bases not matched to a gene. The CDR3 runs to 12 residues. The CDR3 loop is CSATWDRGNQHF. The CDR3 region has the DNA TGCAGTGCTACCTGGGACAGGGGGAACCAGCATTTT.

The chain links TRBV6-1 to TRBJ2-5; TRBD2 is a possible D gene (6 bases). V dropped 5 bases and J dropped 5 bases, with 9 bases sitting between them. Germline-derived CDR1 and CDR2 are MNHNS and SASEGT. The CDR3 totals 12 residues. CDR3 nucleotide sequence: TGTGCCAGCAGTCTCCGGGAGGAGACCCAGTACTTC. This translates into CASSLREETQYF.

The CDR3 is CASSEVWGAGRNSPLHF. The CDR3 DNA is TGTGCCAGCAGTGAAGTCTGGGGGGCAGGGAGAAATTCACCCCTCCACTTT. The V gene is TRBV25-1, the J gene TRBJ1-6; TRBD1 is a possible D gene (6 bases). With 2 bases removed from V and 7 bases from J, the gap between germline ends came to 18 bases. CDR1 and CDR2 from the germline V gene are MGHDK and SYGVNS. The CDR3 consists of 17 residues.

This clonotype was detected only a few times. The J gene is TRBJ1-6, the V gene TRBV7-2; D call uncertain. The V end lost 5 bases, the J end lost 11 bases, and 10 bases lay between the germline ends. The CDR3 has 12 residues. Germline CDR1 SGHTA, CDR2 FQGNSA. The CDR3 sequence is CASSLPFPPLHF. DNA of the CDR3: TGTGCCAGCAGCCTACCCTTCCCACCCCTCCACTTT.

The J gene is TRBJ2-7, the V gene TRBV7-6, with unresolved D. Germline V gene data show CDR1 as SGHVS and CDR2 as FNYEAQ. Trimming stripped 1 base from V and 1 base from J, with 17 bases between. CDR3 length: 17 residues. The CDR3 bases are TGTGCCAGCAGCTTAGAGTTCCCCCGACGAAGGTCCTACGAGCAGTACTTC. It yields the protein CASSLEFPRRRSYEQYF. Drawing the rest from reference TRBV7-6 and TRBJ2-7, the complete variable domain is GAGVSQSPRYKVTKRGQDVALRCDPISGHVSLYWYRQALGQGPEFLTYFNYEAQQDKSGLPNDRFSAERPEGSISTLTIQRTEQRDSAMYRCASSLEFPRRRSYEQYFGPGTRLTVT.

The V call is TRBV7-9, the J call TRBJ2-1; 8 positions agree with TRBD2. V lost 0 bases and J lost 9; bases outside the gene matches: 7. Germline CDR1 is SEHNR and CDR2 is FQNEAQ (reference sequence). This CDR3 comprises 15 residues. The CDR3 is CASSLAASGPGEQFF. DNA of the CDR3: TGTGCCAGCAGCTTAGCAGCTAGCGGGCCCGGTGAGCAGTTCTTC.

The chain carries TRBV15 and TRBJ2-7, with TRBD1 identical over 8 bases. Trimming cost V 5 bases and J 3 bases; bases outside gene matches: 6. CDR1 is LNHNV and CDR2 is YYDKDF in the germline V gene (reference sequence). This CDR3 has 14 amino acids. The CDR3 protein is CATSGPGGGYEQYF. CDR3 nucleotide sequence: TGTGCCACCAGCGGACCAGGGGGCGGCTACGAGCAGTACTTC.

The chain employs TRBV5-1 and TRBJ2-1; 11 nucleotides match TRBD2. Unmatched junction bases numbered 8, after V lost 7 bases and J lost 5 bases. In germline, CDR1 is SGHRS, CDR2 YFSETQ. The CDR3 is made up of 15 amino acids. The CDR3 sequence: CASGFGLAGHNEQFF. DNA for the CDR3: TGCGCCAGCGGGTTCGGACTAGCGGGCCACAATGAGCAGTTCTTC.

This clonotype has a handful of counts. The gene calls are TRBV19 and TRBJ1-4; a possible D gene is TRBD1 (5 bases). The CDR3 sequence is 14 residues long. Trimming shortened V by 3 bases and J by 8 bases, and 13 bases separated the two germline ends. Germline V gene data show CDR1 as LNHDA and CDR2 as SQIVND (reference sequence). The CDR3 coding sequence is TGTGCCAGTAGTATTCCAGGGTCGAACGAAAAACTGTTTTTT. Encoded protein: CASSIPGSNEKLFF.

This clonotype has a count of ten or more. The junction shows a germline mismatch at one end, possibly a read error. The chain has TRBV5-1 and TRBJ2-3; no reliable D call. The CDR3 totals 11 residues. The germline V gene has CDR1 SGHRS and CDR2 YFSETQ. The CDR3 reads CASSLQDTQYF. DNA for the CDR3: TGTGCCAGCAGCTTACAAGATACGCAGTATTTT.

This CDR3 reads CASSYSGRNQPQHF. CDR3 DNA: TGTGCCAGCAGTTACTCTGGGCGAAATCAGCCCCAGCATTTT. The gene calls are TRBV6-5 and TRBJ1-5; D uncertain. The CDR3 is 14 residues long. The germline gives CDR1 MNHEY, CDR2 SVGAGI. Trimming shortened V by 0 bases and J by 4 bases, and 7 bases separated the two germline ends.